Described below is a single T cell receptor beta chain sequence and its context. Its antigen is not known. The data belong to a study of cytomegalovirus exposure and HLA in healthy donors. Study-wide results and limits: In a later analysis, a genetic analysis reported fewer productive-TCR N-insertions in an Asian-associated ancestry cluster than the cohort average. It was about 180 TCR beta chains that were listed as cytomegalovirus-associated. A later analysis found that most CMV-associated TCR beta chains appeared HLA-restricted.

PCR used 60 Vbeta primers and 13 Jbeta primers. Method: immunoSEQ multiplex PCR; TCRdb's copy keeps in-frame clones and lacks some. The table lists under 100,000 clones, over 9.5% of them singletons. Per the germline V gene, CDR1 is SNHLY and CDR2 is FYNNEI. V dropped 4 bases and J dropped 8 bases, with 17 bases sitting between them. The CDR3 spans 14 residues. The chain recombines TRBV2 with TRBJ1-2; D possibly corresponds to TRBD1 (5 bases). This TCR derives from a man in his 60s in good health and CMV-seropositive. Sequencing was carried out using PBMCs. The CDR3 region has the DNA TGTGCCAGCAGTGGCCTTGGGGGGTCGGGCGGCTACACCTTC. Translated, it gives CASSGLGGSGGYTF.